These 32 T cell receptor beta chains were sequenced from one sample in a study of OX40 agonist ivuxolimab in advanced cancers. Profiled with immunoSEQ multiplex PCR; TCRdb holds only in-frame clones, not every one. Of 75,000 to 100,000 clones listed, 92% are singletons. This specimen consisted of CD4+ or CD8+ T cells sorted from blood, obtained in a trial of the OX40 agonist ivuxolimab. These receptor sequences come from an adult with an advanced solid tumor such as melanoma, head and neck, liver or kidney cancer.

V and J are TRBV6-5 and TRBJ2-1, with a tentative D call TRBD2 (6 bases). The CDR3 is 15 amino acids. V dropped 2 bases and J dropped 7 bases, with 15 bases sitting between them. Germline CDR1 is MNHEY and CDR2 is SVGAGI. This CDR3 reads CASSYGGRLRNEQFF. The CDR3 DNA reads TGTGCCAGCAGTTACGGGGGGAGGTTGCGGAATGAGCAGTTCTTC.

V gene TRBV27 combines with J gene TRBJ1-2, with 8 nucleotides matching TRBD1. With V trimmed by 3 bases and J by 7 bases, 13 bases remained unmatched. Germline V gene data show CDR1 as MNHEY and CDR2 as SMNVEV (reference sequence). CDR3 length: 16 residues. CDR3 coding DNA: TGTGCCAGCAGTTTGTTTTCGGCAGGGGGCAAAGGTGGCTACACCTTC. Translating it yields CASSLFSAGGKGGYTF.

Only one count was recorded for this clone. The chain couples TRBV5-4 to TRBJ2-7; 9 bases match TRBD1. V lost 0 bases to trimming and J lost 2 bases; unmatched junction nucleotides: 0. Germline V gene data show CDR1 as SGHNT and CDR2 as YYREEE (reference sequence). The CDR3 has 14 amino acids. The CDR3 DNA reads as TGTGCCAGCAGCTTGGGGGACAGGGCCTACGAGCAGTACTTC. This gives the protein CASSLGDRAYEQYF.

The CDR3 DNA follows: TGCGCCAGCAGCTTTGGGGGCGGCGAGCAGTACTTC. This sequence encodes CASSFGGGEQYF. The chain employs TRBV5-1 and TRBJ2-7; a weak D match, TRBD1 (6 bases). This CDR3 has 12 amino acids. Germline V gene sequence: CDR1 SGHRS, CDR2 YFSETQ. Trimming cost V 2 bases and J 6 bases, with 9 bases left between them.

This clone was seen just once. The identical CDR3 is also encoded by other nucleotide sequences in the sample. V gene TRBV7-8 combines with J gene TRBJ1-1; D is ambiguous. With 5 bases removed from V and 3 bases from J, the gap between germline ends came to 4 bases. Germline CDR1 SGHVS, CDR2 FQNEAQ. CDR3 length: 11 residues. CDR3 in amino acids: CASSPYTEAFF. The CDR3 DNA reads TGTGCCAGCAGCCCCTACACTGAAGCTTTCTTT.

The chain is built from TRBV9 and TRBJ1-2, with D uncertain. Trimming pared 0 bases from V and 2 bases from J, leaving 5 bases between. The V gene's germline CDR1 is SGDLS and CDR2 YYNGEE. The CDR3 is made up of 13 amino acids. In DNA form, the CDR3 reads TGTGCCAGCAGCGTAGAACTAAACTATGGCTACACCTTC. Translation: CASSVELNYGYTF. The full variable domain, with the rest looked up from reference TRBV9 and TRBJ1-2, is DSGVTQTPKHLITATGQRVTLRCSPRSGDLSVYWYQQSLDQGLQFLIQYYNGEERAKGNILERFSAQQFPDLHSELNLSSLELGDSALYFCASSVELNYGYTFGSGTRLTVV.

For the CDR3, the DNA is TGTGCCAGCAGTTACTCTTTCACCGGGGAGCTGTTTTTT. Amino acids: CASSYSFTGELFF. The J gene is TRBJ2-2, the V gene TRBV6-5; no firm D call. The length of the CDR3 is 13 residues. V shed 0 bases and J shed 4 bases, with 3 bases lying between them. The germline CDR1 and CDR2 sequences are MNHEY and SVGAGI.

The DNA for the CDR3 is TGCGCCAGCAGCCAAGAACCCCACGGGGCCAGCACAGATACGCAGTATTTT. Its translation is CASSQEPHGASTDTQYF. The chain couples TRBV4-1 to TRBJ2-3; D tentatively reads TRBD1 or TRBD2 (5 bases each). V was trimmed by 0 bases and J by 0 bases, leaving 13 bases between them. The CDR3 has 17 residues. Germline CDR1 MGHRA, CDR2 YSYEKL.

The V call is TRBV7-3, the J call TRBJ2-7; 10 bases are shared with TRBD1. CDR3 length: 16 amino acids. The germline V gene encodes CDR1 SGHTA and CDR2 FQGTGA. V shed 1 base and J 1 base; nucleotides not matched to a gene: 4. The chain's CDR3 is CASSLKAGQGSYEQYF. The CDR3 bases are TGTGCCAGCAGCTTAAAAGCGGGACAGGGGTCCTACGAGCAGTACTTC. Using reference TRBV7-3 and TRBJ2-7 for the parts outside the CDR3, the full variable domain is GAGVSQTPSNKVTEKGKYVELRCDPISGHTALYWYRQSLGQGPEFLIYFQGTGAADDSGLPNDRFFAVRPEGSVSTLKIQRTERGDSAVYLCASSLKAGQGSYEQYFGPGTRLTVT.

The J gene is TRBJ1-3, the V gene TRBV5-6; tentative D call: TRBD1 (5 bases). The germline V gene has CDR1 SGHDT and CDR2 YYEEEE. This CDR3 is 14 amino acids long. V lost 4 bases and J 0 bases, leaving 8 bases between the germline ends. The CDR3 sequence: CASSAGSSGNTIYF. The DNA of the CDR3 is TGTGCCAGCAGCGCAGGGAGCTCTGGAAACACCATATATTTT. Filled out from reference TRBV5-6 and TRBJ1-3, the complete variable domain reads DAGVTQSPTHLIKTRGQQVTLRCSPKSGHDTVSWYQQALGQGPQFIFQYYEEEERQRGNFPDRFSGHQFPNYSSELNVNALLLGDSALYLCASSAGSSGNTIYFGEGSWLTVV.

The DNA for the CDR3 is TGTGCCAGCAGCTCCCAACCGGGGTCCAAAAGGGCTGAAGCTTTCTTT. Its protein is CASSSQPGSKRAEAFF. J is TRBJ1-1 and V is TRBV5-8; D gene unclear. Trimming pared 3 bases from V and 6 bases from J, leaving 21 bases between. The V gene's germline CDR1 is SGHTS and CDR2 YDEGEE. The CDR3 runs 16 residues.

The chain couples TRBV9 to TRBJ1-1; tentative D call: TRBD1 (5 bases). With 0 bases removed from V and 4 bases from J, the gap between germline ends came to 7 bases. The length of the CDR3 is 13 residues. CDR1 and CDR2 (germline): SGDLS, YYNGEE. CDR3 nucleotide sequence: TGTGCCAGCAGCGTAGTGGGGACCACTGAAGCTTTCTTT. It encodes CASSVVGTTEAFF. Variable domain in full (rest from reference TRBV9 and TRBJ1-1): DSGVTQTPKHLITATGQRVTLRCSPRSGDLSVYWYQQSLDQGLQFLIQYYNGEERAKGNILERFSAQQFPDLHSELNLSSLELGDSALYFCASSVVGTTEAFFGQGTRLTVV.

This clone is a singleton in its sample. The V and J genes are TRBV6-6 and TRBJ1-5, with D tentatively TRBD1 (5 bases). V was pared by 5 bases and J by 3 bases, with 11 bases between. From germline, CDR1 is MNHNY and CDR2 SVGAGI (reference sequence). This CDR3 has 14 amino acids. The CDR3 region is CASSRDRNNQPQHF. In DNA form, the CDR3 reads TGTGCCAGCAGTCGTGACAGAAACAATCAGCCCCAGCATTTT.

This clone came up once. The chain recombines TRBV7-8 with TRBJ2-7; 8 bases agree with TRBD2. This CDR3 has 15 amino acids. Trimming at V came to 2 bases and at J to 2 bases, leaving 5 bases not matched to a gene. The germline CDR1 and CDR2 sequences are SGHVS and FQNEAQ. The CDR3 coding sequence is TGTGCCAGCAGCTTAAATAGCGGGGTAACCTACGAGCAGTACTTC. It translates to CASSLNSGVTYEQYF.

The chain combines TRBV6-5 with TRBJ2-7, with 7 bases that match TRBD1. V dropped 5 bases and J dropped 3; count of bases not matched to a gene: 7. Germline assignment: CDR1 MNHEY and CDR2 SVGAGI. There are 14 residues in the CDR3. The CDR3 DNA is TGTGCCAGCAGTCCCGGGGACAGTAGCTACGAGCAGTACTTC. Its translation is CASSPGDSSYEQYF.

This chain uses TRBV9 with TRBJ2-2; possible D gene TRBD1, 6 bases. V was shortened by 0 bases and J by 5 bases, with 11 bases between the two germline ends. Germline lookup yields CDR1 SGDLS and CDR2 YYNGEE. The CDR3 has 15 amino acids. CDR3: CASSVGAGETGELFF. The CDR3 coding sequence is TGTGCCAGCAGCGTAGGGGCAGGGGAAACCGGGGAGCTGTTTTTT.

The V call is TRBV4-1, the J call TRBJ2-1; 12 nucleotides match TRBD2. Germline lookup yields CDR1 MGHRA and CDR2 YSYEKL. Trimming at V came to 1 base and at J to 4 bases, leaving 11 bases not matched to a gene. The CDR3 sequence is 19 residues long. The DNA of the CDR3 is TGCGCCAGCAGCCAAGTTCTGACTAGCGGGGGCGGGATATACAATGAGCAGTTCTTC. This encodes CASSQVLTSGGGIYNEQFF.

The rearrangement joins TRBV7-2 to TRBJ1-5; D might be TRBD1 (5 bases). The V end was cut by 5 bases, the J end by 0 bases, with 20 bases between. The CDR3 length is 18 residues. Per the germline V gene, CDR1 is SGHTA and CDR2 is FQGNSA. The CDR3 is CASSPRDSAWSSNQPQHF. DNA for the CDR3: TGTGCCAGCAGCCCCCGGGACTCTGCCTGGAGTAGCAATCAGCCCCAGCATTTT.

The J gene is TRBJ1-1, the V gene TRBV5-4, with a possible D match to TRBD1 (5 bases). V lost 4 bases and J 1 base, leaving 14 bases between the germline ends. Germline CDR1 SGHNT, CDR2 YYREEE (reference sequence). CDR3 length: 15 residues. CDR3 nucleotides: TGTGCCAGCAGCCAAGCGAAGGGACCGAACACTGAAGCTTTCTTT. Its protein is CASSQAKGPNTEAFF. Variable domain in full (rest from reference TRBV5-4 and TRBJ1-1): ETGVTQSPTHLIKTRGQQVTLRCSSQSGHNTVSWYQQALGQGPQFIFQYYREEENGRGNFPPRFSGLQFPNYSSELNVNALELDDSALYLCASSQAKGPNTEAFFGQGTRLTVV.

This sequence joins TRBV5-8 and TRBJ1-3; D unclear. In germline, CDR1 is SGHTS, CDR2 YDEGEE. This CDR3 comprises 12 residues. V was cut by 3 bases and J by 11 bases, with 12 bases left in between. In DNA, the CDR3 is TGTGCCAGCAGCTCATATGAGAAGCCCATATATTTT. Protein: CASSSYEKPIYF.

The chain employs TRBV7-2 and TRBJ1-2; D is uncertain. Germline V gene sequence: CDR1 SGHTA, CDR2 FQGNSA. V was pared by 0 bases and J by 0 bases, with 8 bases between. This CDR3 region has 15 residues. CDR3 in DNA: TGTGCCAGCAGCTTAGCTTGGAGGGCTAACTATGGCTACACCTTC. Encoded protein: CASSLAWRANYGYTF.

The V gene is TRBV19, the J gene TRBJ1-5; 8 bases map to TRBD1. Germline CDR1 and CDR2: LNHDA and SQIVND (reference sequence). The V segment lost 0 bases and the J segment 6 bases; nucleotides outside the gene matches: 7. The CDR3 has 16 residues. The CDR3 DNA reads TGTGCCAGTAGTATAGATCCGACAGGGGCTAGTCAGCCCCAGCATTTT. It yields the protein CASSIDPTGASQPQHF.

The rearrangement links TRBV7-9 to TRBJ2-1; 11 bases align to TRBD2. Germline assignment: CDR1 SEHNR and CDR2 FQNEAQ (reference sequence). This CDR3 contains 18 residues. J was trimmed by 4 bases and V by 5 bases; bases with no gene match: 13. This CDR3 is CASSTRLAGLLYYNEQFF. DNA for the CDR3: TGTGCCAGCAGCACCCGACTAGCGGGGTTACTTTATTACAATGAGCAGTTCTTC.

The CDR3 region has the DNA TGTGCCAGTAGTATAGGCAGGACGGGGTTGCATCAGCCCCAGCATTTT. Encoded protein: CASSIGRTGLHQPQHF. The chain combines TRBV19 with TRBJ1-5; no clear D gene. The V gene's germline CDR1 is LNHDA and CDR2 SQIVND (reference sequence). The length of the CDR3 is 16 residues. The V end was cut by 1 base, the J end by 5 bases, with 15 bases between. The whole variable domain, filled in from reference TRBV19 and TRBJ1-5, reads DGGITQSPKYLFRKEGQNVTLSCEQNLNHDAMYWYRQDPGQGLRLIYYSQIVNDFQKGDIAEGYSVSREKKESFPLTVTSAQKNPTAFYLCASSIGRTGLHQPQHFGDGTRLSIL.

This chain uses TRBV6-6 with TRBJ2-5; a weak D match, TRBD1 (6 bases). CDR1 and CDR2 (germline): MNHNY, SVGAGI (reference sequence). CDR3 length equals 13 residues. V dropped 2 bases and J dropped 5 bases, with 9 bases sitting between them. The DNA of the CDR3 is TGTGCCAGCAGTTACGGGGGCACCGAGACCCAGTACTTC. Translation: CASSYGGTETQYF.

The chain couples TRBV29-1 to TRBJ2-7; TRBD1 is a possible D gene (5 bases). Germline-derived CDR1 and CDR2 are SQVTM and ANQGSEA. V lost 0 bases, J lost 1 base, and 10 bases lay in between. This CDR3 has 14 amino acids. Written as DNA, the CDR3 is TGCAGCGTTGAAGATGGGGCCGGATCCTACGAGCAGTACTTC. Its protein is CSVEDGAGSYEQYF.

This chain connects TRBV29-1 to TRBJ2-1; D is perhaps TRBD1 (5 bases). Trimming removed 3 bases from V and 0 bases from J, with 9 bases in between. The CDR3 extends over 14 amino acids. Per germline, CDR1 SQVTM and CDR2 ANQGSEA. CDR3 coding DNA: TGCAGCGTTGAGTCTAGGGGCTCCTACAATGAGCAGTTCTTC. It is translated as CSVESRGSYNEQFF.

This chain joins TRBV6-5 and TRBJ2-1, with TRBD2 matching 7 bases. Losses at the gene ends were 3 bases for V and 9 bases for J; bases not matched to a gene: 8. Germline V lookup: CDR1 MNHEY, CDR2 SVGAGI. This CDR3 spans 14 amino acids. In DNA, the CDR3 is TGTGCCAGCAGTTATATGCAGGGCGGGGGTGAGCAGTTCTTC. Translation: CASSYMQGGGEQFF.

V is TRBV15 and J is TRBJ2-1; 10 bases agree with TRBD2. The CDR3 is 17 residues long. Germline CDR1 and CDR2: LNHNV and YYDKDF (reference sequence). V was clipped by 5 bases and J by 4 bases; unmatched bases: 11. The CDR3 nucleotides read TGTGCCACCAGCTTTTTTCTAGCGGGAGTATCTTACAATGAGCAGTTCTTC. Translation gives CATSFFLAGVSYNEQFF. Complete variable domain (other parts from reference TRBV15 and TRBJ2-1): DAMVIQNPRYQVTQFGKPVTLSCSQTLNHNVMYWYQQKSSQAPKLLFHYYDKDFNNEADTPDNFQSRRPNTSFCFLDIRSPGLGDTAMYLCATSFFLAGVSYNEQFFGPGTRLTVL.

The chain is built from TRBV18 and TRBJ2-7, with D possibly matching TRBD1 (6 bases). This CDR3 contains 15 residues. Deletions cut 6 bases from V and 7 bases from J, with 22 bases between. From germline, CDR1 is KGHSH and CDR2 LQKENI. The chain's CDR3 is CASSSSGTFLEEQYF. In nucleotides, the CDR3 is TGTGCCAGCTCGTCTTCCGGGACATTCCTGGAGGAGCAGTACTTC. The full variable domain, rest sourced from reference TRBV18 and TRBJ2-7, is NAGVMQNPRHLVRRRGQEARLRCSPMKGHSHVYWYRQLPEEGLKFMVYLQKENIIDESGMPKERFSAEFPKEGPSILRIQQVVRGDSAAYFCASSSSGTFLEEQYFGPGTRLTVT.

The V and J genes are TRBV15 and TRBJ2-7, with 8 nucleotides matching TRBD1. From germline, CDR1 is LNHNV and CDR2 YYDKDF (reference sequence). The length of the CDR3 is 15 residues. J lost 2 bases, V lost 4 bases, and 7 bases had no gene match. CDR3 loop: CATSNRDRTPYEQYF. The CDR3 nucleotides read TGTGCCACCAGCAACCGGGACAGGACACCCTACGAGCAGTACTTC.

This chain uses TRBV27 with TRBJ1-2, with 7 nucleotides matching TRBD1. This CDR3 is 14 amino acids long. CDR1 and CDR2 from the germline V gene are MNHEY and SMNVEV (reference sequence). Losses at the gene ends were 4 bases for V and 4 bases for J; bases not matched to a gene: 6. The chain's CDR3 is CASSSSGGVYGYTF. The CDR3 DNA reads as TGTGCCAGCAGTTCGTCAGGGGGGGTCTATGGCTACACCTTC.